One and the same sample provided the 10 T cell receptor beta chains below, sequenced in a study of T cells in Graves' hyperthyroidism and ophthalmopathy. Template material for amplifying TCR beta CDR3 regions consisted of RNA transcripts. Using the HTBI primer set, a first-round RT-PCR was run on the TCR CDR3. TCRdb reprocessed the multiplex PCR reads via MiXCR and lists one record per CDR3 protein. Seen here are approximately 530,000 distinct CDR3 sequences, just under 20% observed once, and the top ten hold around 50%. Sequencing input: blood. The receptor source for this set is a man aged 40-55 years with Graves' ophthalmopathy.

This clonotype was recorded a few times. The chain couples TRBV5-1 to TRBJ2-7; a weak D match, TRBD1 (6 bases). Trimming shortened V by 4 bases and J by 5 bases, and 19 bases separated the two germline ends. Germline V gene data show CDR1 as SGHRS and CDR2 as YFSETQ. This CDR3 spans 15 amino acids. This CDR3 is CASSPQGRVPNEQYF. The CDR3 region has the DNA TGCGCCAGCAGCCCACAGGGAAGGGTGCCGAACGAGCAGTACTTC. The whole variable domain, filled in from reference TRBV5-1 and TRBJ2-7, reads KAGVTQTPRYLIKTRGQQVTLSCSPISGHRSVSWYQQTPGQGLQFLFEYFSETQRNKGNFPGRFSGRQFSNSRSEMNVSTLELGDSALYLCASSPQGRVPNEQYFGPGTRLTVT.

The gene calls are TRBV5-4 and TRBJ1-1, with 12 nucleotides matching TRBD1. Trimming at V came to 5 bases and at J to 5 bases, leaving 4 bases not matched to a gene. In germline, CDR1 is SGHNT, CDR2 YYREEE (reference sequence). This CDR3 has 14 residues. The CDR3 nucleotides are TGTGCCAGCAGAGTGGGACAGGGGGCGACTGAAGCTTTCTTT. It is translated as CASRVGQGATEAFF.

There are a few counts of this clonotype. The V and J genes are TRBV2 and TRBJ1-2; no clear D. Trimming pared 7 bases from V and 0 bases from J, leaving 12 bases between. CDR1 and CDR2 (germline): SNHLY, FYNNEI. This CDR3 comprises 14 residues. CDR3 amino acids: CASTLGMTNYGYTF. CDR3 coding DNA: TGTGCCAGCACTCTTGGGATGACTAACTATGGCTACACCTTC. Looking up the rest from reference TRBV2 and TRBJ1-2 gives the full variable domain: EPEVTQTPSHQVTQMGQEVILRCVPISNHLYFYWYRQILGQKVEFLVSFYNNEISEKSEIFDDQFSVERPDGSNFTLKIRSTKLEDSAMYFCASTLGMTNYGYTFGSGTRLTVV.

This clonotype was observed many times. This chain links TRBV5-1 with TRBJ1-1, with D perhaps matching TRBD1 (5 bases). This CDR3 comprises 14 residues. The V end lost 8 bases, the J end lost 1 base, and 15 bases lay between the germline ends. CDR1 is SGHRS and CDR2 is YFSETQ in the germline V gene. In nucleotides, the CDR3 is TGCGCCAGTAGGGACCCTCGTGGGAACACTGAAGCTTTCTTT. Protein product: CASRDPRGNTEAFF.

This clonotype has ten or more counts. The chain's CDR3 is CASSLVAGNIQYF. The CDR3 region has the DNA TGTGCCAGCAGCTTAGTAGCCGGGAACATTCAGTACTTC. This rearrangement joins TRBV7-8 to TRBJ2-4; unclear D gene. The CDR3 covers 13 residues. V shed 1 base and J shed 7 bases, with 8 bases lying between them. CDR1 SGHVS and CDR2 FQNEAQ come from the germline V gene.

This clonotype has a count of ten or more. The chain couples TRBV27 to TRBJ1-1; D ambiguous. This CDR3 comprises 14 residues. Trimming shortened V by 2 bases and J by 2 bases, and 9 bases separated the two germline ends. Germline CDR1 MNHEY, CDR2 SMNVEV (reference sequence). In nucleotides, the CDR3 is TGTGCCAGCAGTTTAAGGAGGAGTAACACTGAAGCTTTCTTT. Its protein is CASSLRRSNTEAFF.

The V and J genes are TRBV12-3 or TRBV12-4 and TRBJ2-3; 10 positions agree with TRBD1. Germline trimming cut 7 bases from V and 3 bases from J; bases unmatched to any gene: 22. This CDR3 has 20 amino acids. Written as DNA, the CDR3 is TGTGCCAGCACCCCCCAGCCGGGACAGGGGCCTATGGTGGGGACAGATACGCAGTATTTT. This sequence encodes CASTPQPGQGPMVGTDTQYF.

This chain joins TRBV15 and TRBJ2-3, with a weak D call TRBD1 (6 bases). V gave up 5 bases and J gave up 2 bases, with 26 bases separating them. The CDR3 has 19 residues. Germline V gene data show CDR1 as LNHNV and CDR2 as YYDKDF (reference sequence). The CDR3 protein is CATSGLQGSPLAFTDTQYF. The CDR3 coding sequence is TGTGCCACCAGCGGGCTACAGGGATCGCCGCTCGCATTCACAGATACGCAGTATTTT. Together with reference TRBV15 and TRBJ2-3, the CDR3 gives the full variable domain: DAMVIQNPRYQVTQFGKPVTLSCSQTLNHNVMYWYQQKSSQAPKLLFHYYDKDFNNEADTPDNFQSRRPNTSFCFLDIRSPGLGDTAMYLCATSGLQGSPLAFTDTQYFGPGTRLTVL.

This chain connects TRBV24-1 to TRBJ2-1; D is perhaps TRBD2 (6 bases). CDR3 length: 15 residues. The V end was cut by 3 bases, the J end by 0 bases, with 8 bases between. Germline values: CDR1 KGHDR, CDR2 SFDVKD. This CDR3 is CATSDGGSSYNEQFF. In DNA, the CDR3 is TGTGCCACCAGTGATGGGGGGAGCTCCTACAATGAGCAGTTCTTC.

The chain links TRBV10-3 to TRBJ1-2; D possibly corresponds to TRBD1 (5 bases). V was clipped by 6 bases and J by 0 bases, with 11 bases between them. The CDR3 covers 14 residues. Germline V gene data show CDR1 as ENHRY and CDR2 as SYGVKD. CDR3 residues: CAISDSHTNYGYTF. CDR3 DNA: TGTGCCATCAGCGACAGCCATACTAACTATGGCTACACCTTC.